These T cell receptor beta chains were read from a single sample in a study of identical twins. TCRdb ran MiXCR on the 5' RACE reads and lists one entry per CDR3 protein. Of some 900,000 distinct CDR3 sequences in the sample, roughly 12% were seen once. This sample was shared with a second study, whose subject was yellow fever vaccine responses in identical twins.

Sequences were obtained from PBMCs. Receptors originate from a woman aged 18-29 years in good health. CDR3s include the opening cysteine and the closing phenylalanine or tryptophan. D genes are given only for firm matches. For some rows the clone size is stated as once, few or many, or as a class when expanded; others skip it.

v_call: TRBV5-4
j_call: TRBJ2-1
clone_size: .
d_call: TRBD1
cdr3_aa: CASSLLGTVEQFF
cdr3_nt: TGTGCCAGCAGCTTGCTCGGGACAGTTGAGCAGTTCTTC

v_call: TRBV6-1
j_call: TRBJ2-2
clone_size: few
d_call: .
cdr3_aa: CASSESIGELFF
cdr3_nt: TGTGCCAGCAGTGAATCTATCGGGGAGCTGTTTTTT

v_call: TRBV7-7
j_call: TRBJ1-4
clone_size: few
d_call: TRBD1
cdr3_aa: CASSQGTAGLGEKLFF
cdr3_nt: TGTGCCAGCAGCCAGGGGACAGCCGGGTTAGGGGAAAAACTGTTTTTT

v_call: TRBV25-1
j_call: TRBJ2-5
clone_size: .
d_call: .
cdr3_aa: CASSERVYQETQYF
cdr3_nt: TGTGCCAGCAGTGAAAGGGTCTACCAAGAGACCCAGTACTTC

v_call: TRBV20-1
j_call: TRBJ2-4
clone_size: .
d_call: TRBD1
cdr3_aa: CSAPGQLKNIQYF
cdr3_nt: TGCAGTGCCCCGGGACAGCTGAAGAACATTCAGTACTTC

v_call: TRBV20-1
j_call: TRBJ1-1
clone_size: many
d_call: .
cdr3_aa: CSAWGLGAEAFF
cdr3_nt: TGCAGTGCCTGGGGCCTGGGCGCTGAAGCTTTCTTT

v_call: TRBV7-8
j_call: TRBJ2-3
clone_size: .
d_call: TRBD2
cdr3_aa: CATRTSSSTDTQYF
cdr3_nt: TGTGCCACTAGGACTAGCTCTAGCACAGATACGCAGTATTTT

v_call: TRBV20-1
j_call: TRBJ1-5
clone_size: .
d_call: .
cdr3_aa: CSASNTNSNQPQHF
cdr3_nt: TGCAGTGCTAGCAATACAAATAGCAATCAGCCCCAGCATTTT

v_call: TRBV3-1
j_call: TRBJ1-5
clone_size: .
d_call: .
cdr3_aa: CASSQASSGYGQPQHF
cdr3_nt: TGTGCCAGCAGCCAAGCTTCGTCAGGATACGGTCAGCCCCAGCATTTT

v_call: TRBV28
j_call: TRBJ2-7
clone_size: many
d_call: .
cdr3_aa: CASTREYEQYF
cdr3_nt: TGTGCCAGCACTAGGGAGTACGAGCAGTACTTC

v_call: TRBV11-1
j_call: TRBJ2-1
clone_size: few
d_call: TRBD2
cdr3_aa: CASSFTGTSGGFGNEQFF
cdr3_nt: TGTGCCAGCAGCTTTACCGGGACTAGCGGGGGGTTTGGAAATGAGCAGTTCTTC

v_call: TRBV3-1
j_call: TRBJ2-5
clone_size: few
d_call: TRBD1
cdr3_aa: CASSNRGASSQETQYF
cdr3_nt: TGTGCCAGCAGCAACAGGGGCGCCTCTTCCCAAGAGACCCAGTACTTC

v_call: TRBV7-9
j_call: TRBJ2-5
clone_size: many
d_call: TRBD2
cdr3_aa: CASSSGLAGGETQYF
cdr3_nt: TGTGCCAGCAGCTCGGGACTAGCGGGAGGAGAGACCCAGTACTTC

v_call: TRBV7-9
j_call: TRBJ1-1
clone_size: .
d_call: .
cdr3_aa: CASSLEVKGTEAFF
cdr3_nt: TGTGCCAGCAGCTTAGAGGTAAAGGGCACTGAAGCTTTCTTT

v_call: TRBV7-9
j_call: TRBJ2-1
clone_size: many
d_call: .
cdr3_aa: CASSPAGHEQFF
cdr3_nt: TGTGCCAGCAGCCCAGCGGGCCATGAGCAGTTCTTC

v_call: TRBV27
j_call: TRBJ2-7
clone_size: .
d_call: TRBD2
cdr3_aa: CASGYLAGGKKNEQYF
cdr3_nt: TGTGCCAGCGGATATCTAGCGGGAGGGAAGAAGAACGAGCAGTACTTC

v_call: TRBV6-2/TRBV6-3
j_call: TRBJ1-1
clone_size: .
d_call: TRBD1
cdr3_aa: CASRSIWTGMNTEAFF
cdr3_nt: TGTGCCAGCAGATCGATCTGGACAGGGATGAACACTGAAGCTTTCTTT

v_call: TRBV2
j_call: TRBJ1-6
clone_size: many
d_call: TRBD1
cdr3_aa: CASVQGSYSPLHF
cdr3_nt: TGTGCCAGCGTACAGGGGTCGTATTCACCCCTCCACTTT

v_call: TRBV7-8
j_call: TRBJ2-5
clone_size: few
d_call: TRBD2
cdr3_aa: CASSLAITSGARETQYF
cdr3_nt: TGTGCCAGCAGCTTAGCGATCACTAGCGGGGCCCGAGAGACCCAGTACTTC

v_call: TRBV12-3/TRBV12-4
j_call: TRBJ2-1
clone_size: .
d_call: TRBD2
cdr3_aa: CASSPTSGENNEQFF
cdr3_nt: TGTGCCAGCAGTCCGACTAGCGGGGAAAACAATGAGCAGTTCTTC

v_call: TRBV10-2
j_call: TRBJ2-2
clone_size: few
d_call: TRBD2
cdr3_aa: CASTHPPSGGGTGELFF
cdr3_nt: TGCGCCAGCACCCACCCTCCTAGCGGGGGGGGAACCGGGGAGCTGTTTTTT

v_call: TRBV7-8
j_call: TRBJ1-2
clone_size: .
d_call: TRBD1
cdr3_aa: CASSLGKDRGDYGYTF
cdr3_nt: TGTGCCAGCAGCTTAGGAAAAGACAGGGGGGACTATGGCTACACCTTC

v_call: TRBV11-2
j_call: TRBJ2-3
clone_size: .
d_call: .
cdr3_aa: CASSSLHSSGWGGDTQYF
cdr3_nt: TGTGCCAGCAGCTCCCTACACAGTAGCGGTTGGGGAGGAGATACGCAGTATTTT

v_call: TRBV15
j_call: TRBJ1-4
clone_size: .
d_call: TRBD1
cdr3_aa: CATSRGRTGTVEKLFF
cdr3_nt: TGTGCCACCAGCAGAGGAAGGACAGGGACAGTCGAAAAACTGTTTTTT

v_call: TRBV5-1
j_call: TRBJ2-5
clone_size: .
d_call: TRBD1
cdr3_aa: CASSLAGQGVGGYQETQYF
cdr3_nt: TGCGCCAGCAGCTTGGCGGGACAGGGCGTCGGAGGGTACCAAGAGACCCAGTACTTC

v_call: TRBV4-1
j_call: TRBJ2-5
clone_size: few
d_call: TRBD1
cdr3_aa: CASSQATGGWQETQYF
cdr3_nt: TGCGCCAGCAGCCAAGCGACAGGGGGCTGGCAAGAGACCCAGTACTTC

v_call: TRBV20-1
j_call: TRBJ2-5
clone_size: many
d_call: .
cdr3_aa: CSASMETQYF
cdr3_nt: TGCAGTGCTAGTATGGAGACCCAGTACTTC

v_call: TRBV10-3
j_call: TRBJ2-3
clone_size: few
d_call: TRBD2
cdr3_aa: CAISEERGGADTQYF
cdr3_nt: TGTGCCATCAGTGAGGAGCGGGGGGGTGCAGATACGCAGTATTTT

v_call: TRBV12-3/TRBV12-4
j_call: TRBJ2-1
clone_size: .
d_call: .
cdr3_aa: CASSFEGFDEQFF
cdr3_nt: TGTGCCAGCAGTTTCGAAGGGTTCGATGAGCAGTTCTTC

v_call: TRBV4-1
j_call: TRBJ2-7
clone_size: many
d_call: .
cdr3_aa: CASSYLDGYEQYF
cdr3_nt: TGCGCCAGCAGCTACCTTGACGGCTACGAGCAGTACTTC

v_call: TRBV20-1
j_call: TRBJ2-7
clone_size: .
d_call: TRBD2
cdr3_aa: CSARDPSGRAGEQYF
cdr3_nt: TGCAGTGCTAGAGATCCTAGCGGGAGGGCCGGGGAGCAGTACTTC

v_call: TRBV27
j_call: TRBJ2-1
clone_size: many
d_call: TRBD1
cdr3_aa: CASSLVGQLGNEQFF
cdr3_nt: TGTGCCAGCAGTTTAGTGGGACAGCTTGGGAATGAGCAGTTCTTC

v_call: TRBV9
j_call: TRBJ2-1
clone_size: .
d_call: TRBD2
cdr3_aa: CASSARTSFNEQFF
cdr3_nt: TGTGCCAGCAGCGCGCGGACTAGCTTCAATGAGCAGTTCTTC

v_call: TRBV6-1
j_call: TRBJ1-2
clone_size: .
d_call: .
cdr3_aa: CASSEAHGTNYGYTF
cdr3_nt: TGTGCCAGCAGTGAAGCGCACGGAACTAACTATGGCTACACCTTC

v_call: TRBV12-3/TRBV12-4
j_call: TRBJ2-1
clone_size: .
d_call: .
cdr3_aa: CASSSGRTGFSDEQFF
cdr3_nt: TGTGCCAGCAGTTCCGGGAGGACAGGATTTTCGGATGAGCAGTTCTTC

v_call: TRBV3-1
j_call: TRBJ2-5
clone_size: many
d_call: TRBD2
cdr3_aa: CASSRTSGYQETQYF
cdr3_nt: TGTGCCAGCAGCCGGACTAGCGGTTATCAAGAGACCCAGTACTTC

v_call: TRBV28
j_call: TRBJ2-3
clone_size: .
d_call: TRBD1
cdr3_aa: CASTKGAITDTQYF
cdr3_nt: TGTGCCAGCACGAAGGGGGCAATCACAGATACGCAGTATTTT

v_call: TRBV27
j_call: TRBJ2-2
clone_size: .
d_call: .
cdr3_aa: CASSLEGITNTGELFF
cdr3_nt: TGTGCCAGCAGTTTAGAAGGGATTACGAACACCGGGGAGCTGTTTTTT

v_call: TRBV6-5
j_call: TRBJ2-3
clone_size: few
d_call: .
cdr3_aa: CASSYSVVAPDTQYF
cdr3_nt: TGTGCCAGCAGTTACTCGGTGGTAGCGCCAGATACGCAGTATTTT

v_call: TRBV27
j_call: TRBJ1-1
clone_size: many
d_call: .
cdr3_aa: CASSLFVLRGRATEAFF
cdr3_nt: TGTGCCAGCAGTTTATTCGTCCTACGAGGACGGGCCACTGAAGCTTTCTTT

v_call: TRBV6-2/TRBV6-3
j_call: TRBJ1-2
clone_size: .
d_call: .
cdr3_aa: CASSYPRGPIGYTF
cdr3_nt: TGTGCCAGCAGTTACCCGAGAGGCCCGATCGGCTACACCTTC

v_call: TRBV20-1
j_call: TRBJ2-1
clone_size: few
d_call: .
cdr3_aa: CSARADLTNKEGQFF
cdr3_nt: TGCAGTGCTAGAGCGGACCTCACCAATAAAGAGGGGCAGTTCTTC

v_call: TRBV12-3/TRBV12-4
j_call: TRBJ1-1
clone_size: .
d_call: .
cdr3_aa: CASSFSGVYTEAFF
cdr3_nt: TGTGCCAGCAGTTTCTCAGGGGTTTACACTGAAGCTTTCTTT

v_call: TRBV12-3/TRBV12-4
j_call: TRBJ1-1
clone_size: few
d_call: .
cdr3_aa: CASSPSRVMNTEAFF
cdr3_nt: TGTGCCAGCAGTCCTTCGCGTGTGATGAACACTGAAGCTTTCTTT

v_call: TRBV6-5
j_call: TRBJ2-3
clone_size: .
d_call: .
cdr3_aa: CASSYGGGPDTQYF
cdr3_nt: TGTGCCAGCAGTTACGGAGGGGGCCCAGATACGCAGTATTTT

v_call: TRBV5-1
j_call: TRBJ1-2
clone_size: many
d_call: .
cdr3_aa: CASSLERGYTF
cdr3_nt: TGCGCCAGCAGCTTGGAAAGGGGCTACACCTTC

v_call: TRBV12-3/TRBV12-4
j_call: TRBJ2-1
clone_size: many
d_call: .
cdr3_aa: CASSFAGYEQFF
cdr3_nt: TGTGCCAGCAGTTTCGCGGGCTATGAGCAGTTCTTC

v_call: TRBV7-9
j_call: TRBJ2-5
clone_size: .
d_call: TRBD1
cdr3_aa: CASSTGGQQETQYF
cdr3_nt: TGTGCCAGCAGCACAGGGGGGCAGCAAGAGACCCAGTACTTC

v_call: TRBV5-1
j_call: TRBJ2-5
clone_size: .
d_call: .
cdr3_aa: CASKAWGEPPETQYF
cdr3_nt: TGCGCCAGCAAAGCTTGGGGGGAACCCCCAGAGACCCAGTACTTC

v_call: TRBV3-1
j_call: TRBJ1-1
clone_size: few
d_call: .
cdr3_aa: CASSQVGGIEAFF
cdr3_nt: TGTGCCAGCAGCCAAGTAGGGGGGATTGAAGCTTTCTTT

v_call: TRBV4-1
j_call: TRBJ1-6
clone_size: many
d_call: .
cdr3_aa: CASRYNLDSPLHF
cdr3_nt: TGCGCCAGCAGATACAACTTGGATTCACCCCTCCACTTT

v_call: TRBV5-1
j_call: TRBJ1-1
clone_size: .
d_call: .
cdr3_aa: CASGLSGLTALNTEAFF
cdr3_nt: TGCGCCAGCGGCTTATCGGGACTGACTGCACTGAACACTGAAGCTTTCTTT

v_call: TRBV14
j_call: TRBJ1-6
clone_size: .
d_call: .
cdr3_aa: CASSKVRGLNSPLHF
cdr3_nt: TGTGCCAGCAGTAAAGTGAGGGGGTTAAATTCACCCCTCCACTTT

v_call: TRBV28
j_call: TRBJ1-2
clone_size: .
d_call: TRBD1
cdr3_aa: CASKTGLRGYTF
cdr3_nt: TGTGCCAGTAAGACAGGGTTAAGAGGCTACACCTTC

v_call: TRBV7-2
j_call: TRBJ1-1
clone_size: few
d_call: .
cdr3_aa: CASSLVSASGTEAFF
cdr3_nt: TGTGCCAGCAGCTTAGTAAGCGCGAGTGGGACTGAAGCTTTCTTT

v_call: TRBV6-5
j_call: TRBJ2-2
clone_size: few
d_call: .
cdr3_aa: CASSYTNSNTGELFF
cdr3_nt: TGTGCCAGCAGTTACACAAACTCGAACACCGGGGAGCTGTTTTTT

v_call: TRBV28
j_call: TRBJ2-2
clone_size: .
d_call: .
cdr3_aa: CASSSLSRNTGELFF
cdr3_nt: TGTGCCAGCAGTTCCCTAAGTCGGAACACCGGGGAGCTGTTTTTT

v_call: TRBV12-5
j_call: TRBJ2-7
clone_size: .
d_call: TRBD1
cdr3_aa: CASGLARGRGTGFAGEQYF
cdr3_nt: TGTGCTAGTGGTTTGGCCCGAGGGAGAGGGACAGGGTTTGCTGGCGAGCAGTACTTC

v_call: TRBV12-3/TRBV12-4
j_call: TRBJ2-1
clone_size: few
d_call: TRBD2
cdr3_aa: CASSLFGVAGGQNNEQFF
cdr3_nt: TGTGCCAGCAGTTTATTCGGGGTAGCGGGAGGGCAGAACAATGAGCAGTTCTTC